These 29 T cell receptor beta chains originate from one sample sequenced in a study of CD8 T cells in ankylosing spondylitis (dated 2017 in TCRdb). The method behind the library was 5' RACE. Instrument used: Illumina HiSeq 2500. In TCRdb, the public reads were trimmed at Q25 with fastp and aligned with MiXCR, with productive beta chains retained. For every CDR3 protein sequence, its rows merge into one entry that carries the most common genes and DNA. Here the sample has under 250,000 distinct CDR3 sequences; 7% to 8% occur a single time. The ten largest clones add up to over 12% of the sample. Broader findings and caveats from the paper: Blood from ankylosing spondylitis patients appeared to be characterized by a TCR beta motif composed of several highly homologous amino acid variants.

These receptors have no known antigen. Sequenced sample: blood, either unsorted or a sorted T cell fraction (not recorded which). These receptors were collected from a male donor with ankylosing spondylitis.

This clonotype has a count of ten or more. CDR3 in amino acids: CAATPGQGVYNEQFF. CDR3 in DNA: TGTGCCGCGACTCCGGGACAGGGGGTCTACAATGAGCAGTTCTTC. This chain connects TRBV27 to TRBJ2-1; TRBD1 matches at 11 bases. Germline V CDR1 and CDR2: MNHEY, SMNVEV (reference sequence). The CDR3 is 15 residues long. Trimming at V came to 11 bases and at J to 3 bases, leaving 9 bases not matched to a gene.

Regarding this clonotype: A much more abundant neighbour one base away suggests this may be a read error. The chain recombines TRBV10-3 with TRBJ2-2; D is uncertain. Germline lookup yields CDR1 ENHRY and CDR2 SYGVKD. The CDR3 covers 14 residues. CDR3: CANSESFNTGELFF. CDR3 nucleotides: TGTGCCAACAGTGAGAGCTTCAACACCGGGGAGCTGTTTTTT.

This clonotype showed up many times. J is TRBJ1-5 and V is TRBV19; the D is unclear. CDR3 size: 14 residues. Germline-derived CDR1 and CDR2 are LNHDA and SQIVND (reference sequence). Between the trimmed V and J ends, which lost 4 bases and 6 bases, there was a span of 13 bases. CDR3 DNA: TGTGCCAGTAGTAACGGGCAGGCGAGTCAGCCCCAGCATTTT. Its protein product is CASSNGQASQPQHF.

The chain couples TRBV25-1 to TRBJ2-5; D is unresolved. Trimming left V 8 bases short and J 1 base short, with 11 bases between. This CDR3 is built from 13 residues. Germline assignment: CDR1 MGHDK and CDR2 SYGVNS. Here the CDR3 reads CASGTAIQETQYF. The CDR3 nucleotides are TGTGCCAGCGGCACAGCGATCCAAGAGACCCAGTACTTC. The full variable domain, rest sourced from reference TRBV25-1 and TRBJ2-5, is EADIYQTPRYLVIGTGKKITLECSQTMGHDKMYWYQQDPGMELHLIHYSYGVNSTEKGDLSSESTVSRIRTEHFPLTLESARPSHTSQYLCASGTAIQETQYFGPGTRLLVL.

A remark on this clonotype: At one boundary the junction diverges from the germline segment, which might be a read error. The V and J genes are TRBV20-1 and TRBJ1-2; D is possibly TRBD1 (6 bases). CDR1 is DFQATT, CDR2 SNEGSKA, per germline (reference sequence). This CDR3 has 16 amino acids. The CDR3, as DNA: TGCAGTGCCAGAGGTGATGAAGGAACAGGGAGGTATGGCTACACCTTC. It translates to CSARGDEGTGRYGYTF.

This clonotype has at least ten counts. This chain uses TRBV13 with TRBJ2-7; 7 bases are shared with TRBD2. Germline V CDR1 and CDR2: PRHDT, FYEKMQ (reference sequence). The CDR3 totals 13 residues. The ends lost 10 bases at V and 3 bases at J; junction bases unmatched: 9. The CDR3 protein is CATRLAGDYEQYF. The CDR3 nucleotides are TGTGCCACGCGACTAGCAGGCGACTACGAGCAGTACTTC.

This clonotype was recorded a few times. J is TRBJ2-4 and V is TRBV20-1; D gene ambiguous. V lost 0 bases and J 10 bases, leaving 13 bases between the germline ends. CDR3 length equals 13 residues. Germline V gives CDR1 DFQATT, CDR2 SNEGSKA (reference sequence). The CDR3 region is CSARDPLERIQYF. Here the CDR3 DNA reads TGCAGTGCTAGAGACCCCTTGGAACGGATTCAGTACTTC.

At least ten counts were recorded for this clonotype. This chain joins TRBV12-3 or TRBV12-4 and TRBJ2-1; TRBD2 matches 14 bases. CDR3 length: 15 amino acids. The ends lost 1 base at V and 7 bases at J; junction bases unmatched: 0. The chain's CDR3 is CASSLGLAGGNEQFF. CDR3 in DNA: TGTGCCAGCAGTTTAGGACTAGCGGGGGGGAATGAGCAGTTCTTC.

This clonotype was detected ten times or more. The chain combines TRBV4-1 with TRBJ1-1; D gene uncertain. The CDR3 consists of 15 residues. Germline V gives CDR1 MGHRA, CDR2 YSYEKL. V lost 1 base to trimming and J lost 1 base, with 10 bases between them. The CDR3: CASSQGRVRNTEAFF. In DNA, the CDR3 is TGCGCCAGCAGCCAAGGTAGAGTTCGGAACACTGAAGCTTTCTTT.

This clonotype was counted many times. V and J are TRBV5-5 and TRBJ2-3; D is tentatively TRBD1 or TRBD2 (5 bases each). The CDR3 totals 15 residues. Trimming shortened V by 0 bases and J by 5 bases, and 13 bases separated the two germline ends. The V gene's germline CDR1 is SGHKS and CDR2 YYEKEE (reference sequence). The CDR3 DNA is TGTGCCAGCAGCTTGGACTGGGACGAGGGAGATACGCAGTATTTT. Protein product: CASSLDWDEGDTQYF.

The chain employs TRBV2 and TRBJ2-2, with D perhaps TRBD1 or TRBD2 (5 bases each). Trimming took off 5 bases at V and 0 bases at J, with 10 bases between the two ends. There are 15 residues in the CDR3. Germline V gene sequence: CDR1 SNHLY, CDR2 FYNNEI. As DNA, the CDR3 is TGTGCCAGCAGTCCGGGACCGACGAACACCGGGGAGCTGTTTTTT. Residues: CASSPGPTNTGELFF.

Only a few counts were recorded for this clonotype. The V call is TRBV20-1, the J call TRBJ2-1, with 11 bases lining up with TRBD2. The ends lost 0 bases at V and 6 bases at J; junction bases unmatched: 10. CDR1 is DFQATT and CDR2 is SNEGSKA in the germline V gene (reference sequence). The CDR3 spans 17 residues. The chain's CDR3 is CSARDPQTSGKGNEQFF. In nucleotides, the CDR3 is TGCAGTGCTAGAGATCCCCAGACTAGCGGGAAGGGCAATGAGCAGTTCTTC.

The sample holds a few counts of this clonotype. The chain uses TRBV20-1 and TRBJ2-1; possible D gene TRBD1, 5 bases. The CDR3 consists of 14 residues. Germline loops: CDR1 DFQATT, CDR2 SNEGSKA (reference sequence). V lost 2 bases, J lost 1 base, and 9 bases lay in between. The CDR3 DNA reads as TGCAGTGCTAGACAGGGTTTTTCCTACAATGAGCAGTTCTTC. Residues: CSARQGFSYNEQFF.

This clonotype was seen at least ten times. V gene TRBV20-1 combines with J gene TRBJ2-7, with D perhaps TRBD2 (7 bases). This CDR3 is built from 15 residues. The germline gives CDR1 DFQATT, CDR2 SNEGSKA (reference sequence). Trimming cost V 5 bases and J 2 bases, with 19 bases left between them. CDR3: CSASGGVRGTYEQYF. Here the CDR3 DNA reads TGCAGTGCTTCGGGGGGCGTTCGCGGGACCTACGAGCAGTACTTC.

As for this clonotype: The junction and the germline gene differ at one end; a read error may be behind it. This chain links TRBV6-2 or TRBV6-3 with TRBJ2-5, with D perhaps assigned TRBD1 or TRBD2 (5 bases each). Germline V gene lookup returns CDR1 MNHEY and CDR2 SVGEGT. This CDR3 comprises 12 residues. CDR3 sequence reads: CASWGLGETRYF. The CDR3 DNA sequence: TGTGCCAGCTGGGGCCTTGGGGAGACCCGGTACTTC.

V is TRBV7-9 and J is TRBJ1-2; D is undetermined. The germline V gene encodes CDR1 SEHNR and CDR2 FQNEAQ (reference sequence). The CDR3 length is 13 residues. The V end lost 3 bases, the J end lost 8 bases, and 13 bases lay between the germline ends. The CDR3 bases are TGTGCCAGCAGCTTGTCCCCTGTGGAGGGCTACACCTTC. This translates into CASSLSPVEGYTF.

This clonotype has at least ten counts. The V call is TRBV28, the J call TRBJ1-4; D possibly corresponds to TRBD1 (5 bases). The ends were cut back, 6 bases at V and 2 bases at J, with 10 bases in the middle. From germline, CDR1 is MDHEN and CDR2 SYDVKM. This CDR3 spans 14 amino acids. The chain's CDR3 is CASRAGWTNEKLFF. The CDR3 DNA reads as TGTGCCAGCAGGGCAGGGTGGACTAATGAAAAACTGTTTTTT.

This clonotype was observed at least ten times. The rearrangement joins TRBV29-1 to TRBJ2-1, with a weak D call TRBD2 (6 bases). The CDR3 loop spans 12 amino acids. The ends were cut back, 3 bases at V and 7 bases at J, with 10 bases in the middle. Looked up from germline, CDR1 is SQVTM and CDR2 is ANQGSEA. CDR3 region: CSVEEGRNEQFF. Written as DNA, the CDR3 is TGCAGCGTTGAGGAGGGTAGGAATGAGCAGTTCTTC.

This clonotype was counted many times. This chain connects TRBV4-1 to TRBJ2-3, with 8 bases identical to TRBD1. Unmatched junction bases numbered 7, after V lost 8 bases and J lost 3 bases. The CDR3 has 14 residues. CDR1 is MGHRA, CDR2 YSYEKL, per germline. The DNA for the CDR3 is TGCGCCAGCGCCGCAGGGGGCCCTACAGATACGCAGTATTTT. This sequence encodes CASAAGGPTDTQYF.

This clonotype was counted ten times or more. The chain combines TRBV15 with TRBJ2-1; D remains unclear. V dropped 1 base and J dropped 0 bases, with 13 bases sitting between them. Germline V gives CDR1 LNHNV, CDR2 YYDKDF (reference sequence). The CDR3 spans 17 residues. CDR3: CATSRGFGEGSYNEQFF. DNA for the CDR3: TGTGCCACCAGCAGAGGATTTGGCGAAGGCTCCTACAATGAGCAGTTCTTC.

This clonotype occurred many times. V and J are TRBV5-1 and TRBJ1-4; 12 nucleotides align to TRBD1. This CDR3 has 13 amino acids. The V gene end was trimmed by 4 bases and the J gene end by 10 bases; junction bases not matched to a gene: 2. Germline CDR1 SGHRS, CDR2 YFSETQ. CDR3 sequence reads: CASSPGQGAKLFF. CDR3 DNA sequence: TGCGCCAGCAGCCCGGGACAGGGGGCAAAACTGTTTTTT.

In its sample, this clonotype was seen many times. The V call is TRBV24-1, the J call TRBJ2-3; D not resolved. Trimming took off 4 bases at V and 0 bases at J, with 13 bases between the two ends. The V gene's germline CDR1 is KGHDR and CDR2 SFDVKD. This CDR3 spans 16 amino acids. The CDR3 nucleotides read TGTGCCACCAGTGACCGAACGGGCTACAGCACAGATACGCAGTATTTT. Encoded protein: CATSDRTGYSTDTQYF.

The table lists this clonotype with many counts. The gene calls are TRBV11-2 and TRBJ2-1, with 11 bases identical to TRBD2. CDR1 and CDR2 (germline): SGHAT, FQNNGV. This CDR3 is built from 18 residues. V shed 1 base and J 9 bases; nucleotides not matched to a gene: 14. For the CDR3, the DNA is TGTGCCAGCAGCTTAGTACTGCTGCTAGCGGGAGGTTTAGGTGAGCAGTTCTTC. This translates into CASSLVLLLAGGLGEQFF.

This clonotype was seen many times. This chain connects TRBV10-3 to TRBJ2-7; TRBD1 matches 8 bases. CDR1 ENHRY and CDR2 SYGVKD come from the germline V gene. V was clipped by 4 bases and J by 5 bases; unmatched bases: 13. The CDR3 runs to 16 residues. The DNA for the CDR3 is TGTGCCATCAGTGTCGCCACCGCGGACAGGGTCCACGAGCAGTACTTC. Its translation: CAISVATADRVHEQYF.

This clonotype was seen ten or more times. The genes are TRBV27 and TRBJ1-1; 7 bases map to TRBD1. CDR1 and CDR2 from the germline V gene are MNHEY and SMNVEV (reference sequence). This CDR3 has 17 amino acids. The junction had 11 bases not matched to a gene; V was cut back by 4 bases and J by 0 bases. In nucleotides, the CDR3 is TGTGCCAGCAGTTGGAGATACAGGGGATTGATGAACACTGAAGCTTTCTTT. Its protein is CASSWRYRGLMNTEAFF.

This clonotype was observed at least ten times. The chain recombines TRBV14 with TRBJ1-6; 10 bases fit TRBD1. Germline trimming cut 4 bases from V and 13 bases from J; bases unmatched to any gene: 13. The CDR3 consists of 16 residues. CDR1 and CDR2 (germline): SGHDN, FVKESK. This CDR3 reads CASSRPGQGLLSPLHF. CDR3 bases: TGTGCCAGCAGCCGCCCGGGACAGGGGCTTTTGAGCCCCCTCCACTTT.

This clonotype has just a few counts. The chain couples TRBV28 to TRBJ2-1; tentative D call: TRBD2 (5 bases). Germline CDR1 and CDR2: MDHEN and SYDVKM. The CDR3 runs 12 residues. The V end was cut by 4 bases, the J end by 8 bases, with 9 bases between. The CDR3 sequence: CASSSPGYEQFF. The CDR3 DNA reads as TGTGCCAGCAGTTCCCCGGGGTATGAGCAGTTCTTC.

The gene calls are TRBV7-2 and TRBJ2-7, with TRBD2 matching 11 bases. Germline CDR1 SGHTA, CDR2 FQGNSA. V was pared by 1 base and J by 3 bases, with 5 bases of the junction left unmatched. The CDR3 spans 16 residues. The DNA for the CDR3 is TGTGCCAGCAGCTTAGGTCGACTAGCGGGGATCTACGAGCAGTACTTC. Translation: CASSLGRLAGIYEQYF.

This clonotype was recorded many times. As DNA, the CDR3 is TGTGCCAGCAGCTTGGCTAGATCCCATGAGCAGTTCTTC. It is translated as CASSLARSHEQFF. The chain employs TRBV5-6 and TRBJ2-1; D gene ambiguous. Trimming stripped 0 bases from V and 8 bases from J, with 9 bases between. Germline loops: CDR1 SGHDT, CDR2 YYEEEE. The CDR3 consists of 13 residues.